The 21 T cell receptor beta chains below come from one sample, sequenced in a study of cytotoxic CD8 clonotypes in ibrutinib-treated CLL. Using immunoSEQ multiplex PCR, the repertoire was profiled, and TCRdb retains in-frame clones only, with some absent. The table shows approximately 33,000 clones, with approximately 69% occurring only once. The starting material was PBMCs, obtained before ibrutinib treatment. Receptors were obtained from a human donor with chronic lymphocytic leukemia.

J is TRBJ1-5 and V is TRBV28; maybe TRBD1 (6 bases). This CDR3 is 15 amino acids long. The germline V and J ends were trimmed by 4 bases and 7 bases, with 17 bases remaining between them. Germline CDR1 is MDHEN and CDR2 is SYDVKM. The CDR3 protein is CASSSPQGMGQPQHF. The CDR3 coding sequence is TGTGCCAGCAGTTCCCCCCAGGGGATGGGACAGCCCCAGCATTTT.

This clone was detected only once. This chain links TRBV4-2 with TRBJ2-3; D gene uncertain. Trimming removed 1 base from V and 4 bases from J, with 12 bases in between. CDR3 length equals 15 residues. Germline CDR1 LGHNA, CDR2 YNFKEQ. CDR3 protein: CASSQGWGRADTQYF. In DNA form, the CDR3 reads TGTGCCAGCAGCCAAGGGTGGGGTAGGGCAGATACGCAGTATTTT.

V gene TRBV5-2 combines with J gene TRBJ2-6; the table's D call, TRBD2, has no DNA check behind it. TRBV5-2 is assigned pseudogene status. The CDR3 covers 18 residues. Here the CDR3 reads CASNSSGEYTKAGQRPDF. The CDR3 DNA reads TGTGCCAGCAATTCGTCTGGAGAGTACACAAAGGCGGGCCAACGGCCTGACTTC.

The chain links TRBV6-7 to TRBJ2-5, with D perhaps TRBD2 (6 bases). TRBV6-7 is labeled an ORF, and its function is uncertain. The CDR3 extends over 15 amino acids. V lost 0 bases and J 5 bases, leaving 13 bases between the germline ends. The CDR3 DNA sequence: TGTGCCAGCAGTTACTCGACCGGGAGCAAGGAGACCCAGTACTTC. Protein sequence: CASSYSTGSKETQYF.

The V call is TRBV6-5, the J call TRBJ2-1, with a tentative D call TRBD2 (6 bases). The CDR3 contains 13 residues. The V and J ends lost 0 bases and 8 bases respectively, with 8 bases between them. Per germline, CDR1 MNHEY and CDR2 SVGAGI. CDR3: CASSYSRRDEQFF. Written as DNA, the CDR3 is TGTGCCAGCAGTTACTCTAGGAGGGATGAGCAGTTCTTC.

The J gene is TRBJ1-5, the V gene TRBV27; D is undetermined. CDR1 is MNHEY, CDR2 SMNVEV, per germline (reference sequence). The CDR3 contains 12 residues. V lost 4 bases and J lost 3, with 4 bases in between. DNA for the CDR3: TGTGCCAGCAGTTCCTACAATCAGCCCCAGCATTTT. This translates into CASSSYNQPQHF.

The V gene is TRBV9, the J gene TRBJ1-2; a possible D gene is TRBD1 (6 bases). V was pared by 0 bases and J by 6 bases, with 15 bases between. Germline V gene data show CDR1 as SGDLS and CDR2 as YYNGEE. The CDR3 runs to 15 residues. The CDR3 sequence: CASSVDGTGRDGYTF. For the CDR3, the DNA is TGTGCCAGCAGCGTAGACGGTACAGGGAGAGATGGCTACACCTTC. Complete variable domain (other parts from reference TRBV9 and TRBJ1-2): DSGVTQTPKHLITATGQRVTLRCSPRSGDLSVYWYQQSLDQGLQFLIQYYNGEERAKGNILERFSAQQFPDLHSELNLSSLELGDSALYFCASSVDGTGRDGYTFGSGTRLTVV.

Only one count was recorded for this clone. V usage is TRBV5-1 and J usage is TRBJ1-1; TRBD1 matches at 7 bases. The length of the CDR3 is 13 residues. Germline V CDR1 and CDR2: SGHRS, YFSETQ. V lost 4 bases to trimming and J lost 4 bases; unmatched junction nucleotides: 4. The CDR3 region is CASSNTGATEAFF. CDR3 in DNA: TGCGCCAGCAGCAACACAGGGGCCACTGAAGCTTTCTTT.

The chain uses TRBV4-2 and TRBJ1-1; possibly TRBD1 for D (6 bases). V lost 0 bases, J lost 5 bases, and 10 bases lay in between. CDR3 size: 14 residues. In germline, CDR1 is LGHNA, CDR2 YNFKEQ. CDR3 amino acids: CASSQDMRGTEAFF. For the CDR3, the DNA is TGTGCCAGCAGCCAAGATATGAGGGGGACTGAAGCTTTCTTT.

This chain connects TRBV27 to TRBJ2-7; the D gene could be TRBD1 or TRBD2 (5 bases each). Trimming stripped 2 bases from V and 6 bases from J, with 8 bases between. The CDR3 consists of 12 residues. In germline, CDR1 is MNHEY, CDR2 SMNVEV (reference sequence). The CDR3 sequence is CASSLRGVEQYF. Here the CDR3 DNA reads TGTGCCAGCAGTTTACGAGGGGTCGAGCAGTACTTC.

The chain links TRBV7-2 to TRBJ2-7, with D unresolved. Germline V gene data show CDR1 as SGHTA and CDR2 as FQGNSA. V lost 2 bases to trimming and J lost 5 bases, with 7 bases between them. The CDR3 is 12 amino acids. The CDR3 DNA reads TGTGCCAGCAGCTTAACAGCCCACGAGCAGTACTTC. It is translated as CASSLTAHEQYF. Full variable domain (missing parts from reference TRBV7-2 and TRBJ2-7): GAGVSQSPSNKVTEKGKDVELRCDPISGHTALYWYRQSLGQGLEFLIYFQGNSAPDKSGLPSDRFSAERTGGSVSTLTIQRTQQEDSAVYLCASSLTAHEQYFGPGTRLTVT.

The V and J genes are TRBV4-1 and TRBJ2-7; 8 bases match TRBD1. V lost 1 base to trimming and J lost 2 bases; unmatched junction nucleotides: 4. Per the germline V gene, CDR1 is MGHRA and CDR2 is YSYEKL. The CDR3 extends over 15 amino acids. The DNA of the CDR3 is TGCGCCAGCAGCCAAGCAAGGACAGGGCCCTACGAGCAGTACTTC. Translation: CASSQARTGPYEQYF.

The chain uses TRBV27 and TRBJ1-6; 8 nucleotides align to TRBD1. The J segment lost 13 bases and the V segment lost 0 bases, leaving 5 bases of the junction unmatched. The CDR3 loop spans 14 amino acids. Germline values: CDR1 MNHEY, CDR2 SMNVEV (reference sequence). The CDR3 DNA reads TGTGCCAGCAGTTTATCAAATACAGGGGGTCCCCTCCACTTT. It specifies CASSLSNTGGPLHF.

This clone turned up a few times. The CDR3: CASNRDRAINQPQHF. CDR3 DNA sequence: TGTGCCAGCAACCGGGACAGGGCTATCAATCAGCCCCAGCATTTT. This rearrangement joins TRBV28 to TRBJ1-5, with 9 bases fitting TRBD1. Germline-derived CDR1 and CDR2 are MDHEN and SYDVKM. The CDR3 is 15 residues long. Germline trimming cut 7 bases from V and 3 bases from J; bases unmatched to any gene: 7.

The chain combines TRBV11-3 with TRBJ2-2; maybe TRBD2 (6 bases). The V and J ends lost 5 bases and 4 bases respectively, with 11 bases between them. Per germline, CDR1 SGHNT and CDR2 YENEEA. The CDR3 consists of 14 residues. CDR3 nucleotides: TGTGCCAGCAGCATCAACGGGGGCACCGGGGAGCTGTTTTTT. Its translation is CASSINGGTGELFF.

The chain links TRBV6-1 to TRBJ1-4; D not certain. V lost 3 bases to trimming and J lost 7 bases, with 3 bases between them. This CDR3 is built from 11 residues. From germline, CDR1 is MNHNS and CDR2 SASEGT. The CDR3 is CASSESEKLFF. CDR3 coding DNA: TGTGCCAGCAGTGAGTCTGAAAAACTGTTTTTT.

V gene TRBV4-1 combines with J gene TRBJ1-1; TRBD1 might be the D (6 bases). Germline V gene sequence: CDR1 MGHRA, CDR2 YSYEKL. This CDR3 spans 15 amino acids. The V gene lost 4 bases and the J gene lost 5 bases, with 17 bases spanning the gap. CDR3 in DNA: TGCGCCAGCAGCCGGACAGCCCGGGCTGGGACTGAAGCTTTCTTT. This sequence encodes CASSRTARAGTEAFF.

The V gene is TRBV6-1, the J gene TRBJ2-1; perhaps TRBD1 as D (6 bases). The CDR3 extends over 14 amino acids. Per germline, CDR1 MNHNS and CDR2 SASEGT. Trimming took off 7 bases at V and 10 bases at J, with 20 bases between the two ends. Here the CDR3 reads CASKSWTVLLEQFF. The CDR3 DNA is TGTGCCAGCAAATCTTGGACAGTGTTATTAGAGCAGTTCTTC.

The DNA for the CDR3 is TGTGCCAGCAGCGGCGGTAAGGGGACAATATTCACAGATACGCAGTATTTT. Translated, it gives CASSGGKGTIFTDTQYF. The chain uses TRBV9 and TRBJ2-3; tentative D call: TRBD1 (6 bases). The CDR3 covers 17 residues. Looked up from germline, CDR1 is SGDLS and CDR2 is YYNGEE. V lost 3 bases, J lost 2 bases, and 19 bases lay in between.

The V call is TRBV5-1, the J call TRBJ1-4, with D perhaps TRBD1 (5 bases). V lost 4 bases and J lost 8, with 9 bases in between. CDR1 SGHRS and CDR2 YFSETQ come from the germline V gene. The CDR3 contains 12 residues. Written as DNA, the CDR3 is TGCGCCAGCAGCCAGGGACGGGAAAAACTGTTTTTT. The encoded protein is CASSQGREKLFF.

CDR3 coding DNA: TGTGCCAGCGGCTTGAGGAGCTCCTATAATTCACCCCTCCACTTT. Translating it yields CASGLRSSYNSPLHF. V and J are TRBV6-5 and TRBJ1-6; D gene unclear. The CDR3 runs to 15 residues. Trimming shortened V by 8 bases and J by 0 bases, and 11 bases separated the two germline ends. CDR1 and CDR2 from the germline V gene are MNHEY and SVGAGI.